This T cell receptor (beta chain) was retrieved from a study of STAT5B mutations in CD4+ large granular lymphocyte leukemia. Measured with immunoSEQ multiplex PCR; TCRdb has only the in-frame clones, and not every one. The sample holds some 28,000 clones, under 80% seen once. Trimming shortened V by 0 bases and J by 2 bases, and 7 bases separated the two germline ends. Germline-derived CDR1 and CDR2 are MNHNY and SVGAGI (reference sequence). The CDR3 loop spans 14 amino acids. The V and J genes are TRBV6-6 and TRBJ1-2, with D perhaps TRBD1 (5 bases). The clonotype was recovered from a human donor in good health. Sequences were obtained from CD4+ T cells from blood buffy coats. The CDR3, as DNA: TGTGCCAGCAGTTACTCGGGGGGGAACTATGGCTACACCTTC. Encoded protein: CASSYSGGNYGYTF.